The clone carrying this TCR beta chain has a handful of counts. Its specificity is not known. Template switching added a universal primer site; cDNA carried unique molecular identifiers. In TCRdb, the 5' RACE reads were re-called with MiXCR into one record per CDR3 protein. Seen here are about 530,000 distinct CDR3 sequences, around 22% observed once, and the top ten hold 0.4% to 0.6%. This record comes from a study of identical twins. Study observations and caveats: While abundant cord blood beta clonotypes carried fewer insertions, memory repertoires showed no such pattern. Out-of-frame alpha sequences shared by twins showed excess low generation probability.

The germline gives CDR1 LGHNT, CDR2 FRNRAP. V shed 5 bases and J 6 bases; nucleotides not matched to a gene: 9. This CDR3 is 15 amino acids long. The sample was also reused in another study, on yellow fever vaccine responses in identical twins. That source reports: It has been reported that, in twins, the vaccine T cell response seemed partly convergent and partly personalized.

The specimen was CD4+ T cells sorted from blood. The receptor's source is a woman under 30 in good health. The rearrangement links TRBV12-5 to TRBJ2-1; 8 bases match TRBD1. The CDR3, as DNA: TGTGCTAGTGGTCTAGAACAGGGGGTCGGCAATGAGCAGTTCTTC. Translation gives CASGLEQGVGNEQFF. The full variable domain, completed using reference TRBV12-5 and TRBJ2-1, is DARVTQTPRHKVTEMGQEVTMRCQPILGHNTVFWYRQTMMQGLELLAYFRNRAPLDDSGMPKDRFSAEMPDATLATLKIQPSEPRDSAVYFCASGLEQGVGNEQFFGPGTRLTVL.